The subject of this entry is one TCR beta chain. Its antigen remains unknown. V was pared by 0 bases and J by 1 base, with 4 bases between. The V gene's germline CDR1 is DFQATT and CDR2 SNEGSKA (reference sequence). The CDR3 is 12 amino acids. Patients aged 18 to 65 with hyperthyroidism were newly diagnosed, with duration under 2 months. This entry is derived from a study of T cells in Graves' hyperthyroidism and ophthalmopathy. Study conclusions and caveats: Most expanded thyroid clonotypes above 0.001 also appeared in blood. Prediction of ophthalmopathy progression came a median about 6 months pre-onset.

The investigators amplified TCR beta CDR3 regions from RNA transcripts. HTBI primers drove first-round RT-PCR of the TCR CDR3. TCRdb analysed the multiplex PCR reads with MiXCR anew, one entry per CDR3 protein. The repertoire holds around 400,000 distinct CDR3 sequences, with roughly 14% as singletons. This rearrangement joins TRBV20-1 to TRBJ2-7; D uncertain. Input material: blood. The sequence derives from a woman in her late teens or twenties with Graves' hyperthyroidism that later progressed to Graves' ophthalmopathy. The CDR3 DNA is TGCAGTGCTAGAGATGAATCCTACGAGCAGTACTTC. This encodes CSARDESYEQYF.